The 10 T cell receptor beta chains below come from one sample, sequenced in a study of B cell selection in AIRE deficiency. Profiled with immunoSEQ multiplex PCR; TCRdb holds only in-frame clones, not every one. The profile shows approximately 21,000 clones, less than 95% of them singletons. Sorted regulatory T cells were CD4-positive, CD25-high and CD127-low or negative. Sequencing was performed on Tregs sorted from PBMCs. These receptors came from a human donor with AIRE deficiency.

V usage is TRBV27 and J usage is TRBJ1-2; D not certain. The germline gives CDR1 MNHEY, CDR2 SMNVEV (reference sequence). With 2 bases removed from V and 4 bases from J, the gap between germline ends came to 8 bases. The CDR3 has 13 amino acids. In DNA, the CDR3 is TGTGCCAGCAGTTTAACAGAGGCCTATGGCTACACCTTC. Translating it yields CASSLTEAYGYTF.

This chain links TRBV10-3 with TRBJ2-1; 7 bases match TRBD2. The germline V gene encodes CDR1 ENHRY and CDR2 SYGVKD. The CDR3 covers 16 residues. J lost 7 bases, V lost 0 bases, and 9 bases had no gene match. CDR3 bases: TGTGCCATCAGTGAGTCTCGCGGCGGGAGATCTAATGAGCAGTTCTTC. Protein sequence: CAISESRGGRSNEQFF.

J is TRBJ2-5 and V is TRBV5-6; perhaps D is TRBD1 or TRBD2 (5 bases each). Trimming cost V 3 bases and J 3 bases, with 12 bases left between them. From germline, CDR1 is SGHDT and CDR2 YYEEEE. The CDR3 sequence is 14 residues long. CDR3 protein: CASSSTGTEETQYF. CDR3 in DNA: TGTGCCAGCAGCTCTACCGGGACCGAAGAGACCCAGTACTTC.

The J gene is TRBJ1-5, the V gene TRBV18; 9 bases map to TRBD1. Trimming took 3 bases from V and 3 from J; bases not matched to a gene: 3. Germline V lookup: CDR1 KGHSH, CDR2 LQKENI. The CDR3 runs 15 residues. The CDR3 sequence: CASSPGQGINQPQHF. DNA of the CDR3: TGTGCCAGCTCACCCGGACAGGGGATCAATCAGCCCCAGCATTTT.

V is TRBV28 and J is TRBJ2-1, with D unclear. This CDR3 is 14 amino acids long. CDR1 MDHEN and CDR2 SYDVKM come from the germline V gene. V was trimmed by 7 bases and J by 2 bases, leaving 12 bases between them. The CDR3 loop is CASTAPLTYNEQFF. Written as DNA, the CDR3 is TGTGCCAGCACGGCTCCTCTAACCTACAATGAGCAGTTCTTC.

The chain employs TRBV25-1 and TRBJ1-3; no clear D gene. This CDR3 is 12 amino acids long. Germline CDR1 reads MGHDK; CDR2 reads SYGVNS. Trimming took 7 bases from V and 1 from J, leaving 5 bases between them. CDR3 bases: TGTGCCAGCAAAGGGTCTGGAAACACCATATATTTT. It codes for CASKGSGNTIYF.

This rearrangement joins TRBV5-1 to TRBJ2-1, with 14 nucleotides matching TRBD2. Germline V gives CDR1 SGHRS, CDR2 YFSETQ. The CDR3 has 16 residues. V lost 3 bases, J lost 10 bases, and 9 bases stayed unmatched. The chain's CDR3 is CASSSPGLAGAWEQFF. The CDR3 DNA reads as TGCGCCAGCAGCTCGCCGGGACTAGCGGGGGCTTGGGAGCAGTTCTTC.

The rearrangement uses TRBV7-2 and TRBJ1-5; D is possibly TRBD1 (6 bases). The ends were cut back, 3 bases at V and 3 bases at J, with 15 bases in the middle. Germline V gene lookup returns CDR1 SGHTA and CDR2 FQGNSA. The CDR3 is 16 residues long. The CDR3, as DNA: TGTGCCAGCAGCTTTACAGGGACGGTTGTCAATCAGCCCCAGCATTTT. It translates to CASSFTGTVVNQPQHF.

The V call is TRBV11-2, the J call TRBJ2-5; perhaps TRBD2 as D (6 bases). The CDR3 loop spans 14 amino acids. From germline, CDR1 is SGHAT and CDR2 FQNNGV. V was cut by 1 base and J by 5 bases, with 11 bases left in between. CDR3 loop: CASSLGAGGETQYF. The CDR3 bases are TGTGCCAGCAGCTTAGGAGCGGGTGGGGAGACCCAGTACTTC.

V usage is TRBV28 and J usage is TRBJ2-4; the D gene is possibly TRBD1 (5 bases). The CDR3 length is 16 residues. Germline V gives CDR1 MDHEN, CDR2 SYDVKM. Trimming shortened V by 5 bases and J by 0 bases, and 14 bases separated the two germline ends. This CDR3 is CASSPRQTLAKNIQYF. CDR3 nucleotide sequence: TGTGCCAGCAGTCCTAGACAGACCCTAGCCAAAAACATTCAGTACTTC.